A selection of T cell receptor beta chains follows, all from one sample in a study of CD8 T cells in ankylosing spondylitis. TCRdb passed the 5' RACE reads through MiXCR, listing each CDR3 protein once. This table holds about 170,000 distinct CDR3 sequences, 15% to 20% found once. The material sequenced was blood, either unsorted or a sorted T cell fraction (not recorded which). The receptor set was obtained from a male donor with ankylosing spondylitis or in good health (not recorded which). The CDR3 runs from the conserved cysteine through the conserved F or W. Fields, in order: clone size, D gene, J gene, V gene, CDR3 protein, CDR3 DNA. The D gene is left open where the match is weak. Size tells how often a clone was seen (once, few, many) or the class of an expanded clone, and some rows leave it out.

- - TRBJ2-1 TRBV28 CAWRNNEQFF TGTGCTTGGAGGAACAATGAGCAGTTCTTC
- TRBD1 TRBJ1-1 TRBV5-1 CASAPGGGTEAFF TGCGCCAGCGCACCAGGGGGAGGTACTGAAGCTTTCTTT
many TRBD1 TRBJ1-2 TRBV20-1 CSARGETGANYGYTF TGCAGTGCTAGGGGAGAGACAGGGGCTAACTATGGCTACACCTTC
many - TRBJ2-1 TRBV7-2 CASSLGLVGNEQFF TGTGCCAGCAGCTTAGGTTTGGTCGGCAATGAGCAGTTCTTC
few TRBD2 TRBJ2-2 TRBV20-1 CSAKSSGNTGELFF TGCAGTGCTAAATCTAGCGGTAACACCGGGGAGCTGTTTTTT
few - TRBJ2-7 TRBV20-1 CSAGFPSYTGWGEQYF TGCAGTGCTGGGTTCCCCAGCTACACAGGGTGGGGGGAGCAGTACTTC
few TRBD1 TRBJ1-5 TRBV19 CASSDQGARGNQPQHF TGTGCCAGTAGTGATCAGGGGGCGCGGGGAAATCAGCCCCAGCATTTT
few - TRBJ2-3 TRBV10-3 CANGGTVDTQYF TGTGCCAATGGCGGGACGGTTGATACGCAGTATTTT
- - TRBJ2-2 TRBV5-1 CASSVIPHGDTGELFF TGCGCCAGCAGCGTCATTCCACATGGCGACACCGGGGAGCTGTTTTTT
many TRBD2 TRBJ2-3 TRBV10-3 CAISEGTRGTDTQYF TGTGCCATCAGTGAAGGGACTAGGGGCACAGATACGCAGTATTTT
few - TRBJ1-1 TRBV2 CASSSQRNTEAFF TGTGCCAGCAGCTCCCAACGCAACACTGAAGCTTTCTTT
- - TRBJ1-1 TRBV5-1 CASRPARGRTPKGRTEAFF TGCGCCAGCAGACCCGCTCGGGGTAGGACCCCGAAGGGGCGGACTGAAGCTTTCTTT
few TRBD1 TRBJ2-2 TRBV9 CASSSGQGDGELFF TGTGCCAGCAGCTCGGGACAGGGGGACGGGGAGCTGTTTTTT
- - TRBJ1-1 TRBV21-1 CASSLHINRAVNTEAFF TGTGCCAGCAGCCTCCATATCAACAGGGCCGTGAACACTGAAGCTTTCTTT
many - TRBJ2-7 TRBV7-9 CASSRSAYEQYF TGTGCCAGCAGCCGAAGTGCCTACGAGCAGTACTTC
many TRBD2 TRBJ2-1 TRBV11-2 CASSLDLAGGPEQFF TGTGCCAGCAGCTTAGATCTAGCGGGAGGGCCGGAGCAGTTCTTC
- - TRBJ2-3 TRBV9 CASSPPRSMDTQYF TGTGCCAGCAGCCCCCCCCGGAGCATGGATACGCAGTATTTT
many TRBD2 TRBJ2-1 TRBV5-1 CASSQAGGDNEQFF TGCGCCAGCAGTCAAGCGGGAGGGGACAATGAGCAGTTCTTC
- - TRBJ2-1 TRBV3-1 CASSQDGRRGGQFF TGTGCCAGCAGCCAAGATGGTCGGAGGGGGGGGCAGTTCTTC
few TRBD2 TRBJ2-1 TRBV7-2 CASKLGGLALNNEQFF TGTGCCAGCAAGCTTGGGGGACTAGCGCTAAACAATGAGCAGTTCTTC
many - TRBJ2-7 TRBV20-1 CSARWGAHEQYF TGCAGTGCTAGATGGGGAGCCCACGAGCAGTACTTC
many - TRBJ2-1 TRBV28 CASSQNEQFF TGTGCCAGCAGCCAAAATGAGCAGTTCTTC
many - TRBJ2-7 TRBV5-6 CASSSLSGSSYEQYF TGTGCCAGCAGCTCACTTAGCGGAAGCTCCTACGAGCAGTACTTC
- - TRBJ1-5 TRBV20-1 CSAPSWGNQPQHF TGCAGTGCTCCGTCGTGGGGGAATCAGCCCCAGCATTTT
many TRBD2 TRBJ2-7 TRBV5-1 CASSLGGSGRIYEQYF TGCGCCAGCAGCTTGGGGGGTAGCGGGAGGATCTACGAGCAGTACTTC
- TRBD1 TRBJ2-3 TRBV7-8 CASSKTGGWADTQYF TGTGCCAGCAGCAAGACAGGGGGCTGGGCAGATACGCAGTATTTT
- TRBD1 TRBJ1-1 TRBV12-3/TRBV12-4 CASSDRGDPEAFF TGTGCCAGCAGTGACAGGGGAGACCCTGAAGCTTTCTTT
- - TRBJ1-5 TRBV28 CASSARRVRDNQPQHF TGTGCCAGCAGTGCTCGGAGGGTCCGGGACAATCAGCCCCAGCATTTT
few - TRBJ1-1 TRBV6-1 CASSERMNTEAFF TGTGCCAGCAGTGAAAGGATGAACACTGAAGCTTTCTTT
- TRBD1 TRBJ1-4 TRBV18 CASSPQSGTGSGNEKLFF TGTGCCAGCTCACCACAATCCGGGACAGGGTCAGGAAACGAAAAACTGTTTTTT
few - TRBJ1-4 TRBV5-1 CASSPGGRIEKLFF TGCGCCAGCAGCCCGGGGGGACGGATTGAAAAACTGTTTTTT
many - TRBJ2-5 TRBV24-1 CATSDFLGVGETQYF TGTGCCACCAGTGATTTTTTGGGGGTTGGAGAGACCCAGTACTTC
few TRBD2 TRBJ2-2 TRBV4-2 CASSQLGLAGNTGELFF TGTGCCAGCAGCCAATTGGGACTAGCGGGGAACACCGGGGAGCTGTTTTTT
- - TRBJ1-5 TRBV6-1 CASSEIGGSNQPQHF TGTGCCAGCAGTGAAATCGGCGGGAGCAATCAGCCCCAGCATTTT
many TRBD1 TRBJ2-5 TRBV2 CASSPDRQETQYF TGTGCCAGCAGCCCGGACAGGCAAGAGACCCAGTACTTC
many - TRBJ2-3 TRBV20-1 CSAKEGPDTQYF TGCAGTGCTAAGGAAGGTCCAGATACGCAGTATTTT
many TRBD2 TRBJ2-5 TRBV7-7 CASSSNPGLAVTALQETQYF TGTGCCAGCAGCTCCAATCCGGGACTAGCGGTTACCGCGTTACAAGAGACCCAGTACTTC
many TRBD1 TRBJ1-1 TRBV18 CATRTGGTEAFF TGTGCCACCCGGACAGGCGGAACTGAAGCTTTCTTT
many - TRBJ1-5 TRBV20-1 CSAGTVGGQPQHF TGCAGTGCTGGGACGGTCGGGGGTCAGCCCCAGCATTTT